These 30 T cell receptor beta chains originate from one sample sequenced in a study of T-cell reconstitution after alpha-beta-depleted transplantation in children. Unique molecular identifiers were incorporated into the prepared TCRbeta library. TCRdb re-called the PCR reads with MiXCR, one entry per CDR3 protein. This repertoire shows about 260,000 distinct CDR3 sequences, 6.5% to 10% found once; its top ten account for 5% to 8%. Sequences were derived from PBMCs, mostly from graft donor cells, sampled 180 days after TCRalphabeta/CD19-depleted stem cell transplant. Source of these receptors: a male patient aged 10 to 17 who had a stem cell transplant for acute lymphoblastic leukemia, so the T cells may come from the graft donor.

This clonotype was detected ten times or more. This chain uses TRBV2 with TRBJ2-5; D possibly corresponds to TRBD1 (6 bases). Germline V CDR1 and CDR2: SNHLY, FYNNEI. The length of the CDR3 is 14 residues. V was cut by 8 bases and J by 1 base, with 14 bases left in between. The CDR3 here is CASGRTAFQETQYF. As DNA, the CDR3 is TGTGCCAGCGGTAGGACAGCCTTCCAAGAGACCCAGTACTTC.

This clonotype was seen at least ten times. The rearrangement uses TRBV18 and TRBJ2-3, with D hard to call. Trimming pared 6 bases from V and 4 bases from J, leaving 14 bases between. The CDR3 contains 14 residues. CDR1 is KGHSH and CDR2 is LQKENI in the germline V gene. The CDR3, as DNA: TGTGCCAGCTCGCCCCCAGGTCGGGCAGATACGCAGTATTTT. This translates into CASSPPGRADTQYF.

At least ten counts were recorded for this clonotype. The CDR3 loop is CASSDRRAGNNNEQFF. DNA for the CDR3: TGTGCCAGCAGTGACCGTCGGGCAGGGAACAACAATGAGCAGTTCTTC. The rearrangement joins TRBV6-1 to TRBJ2-1; TRBD1 might be the D (5 bases). V was cut by 3 bases and J by 5 bases, with 17 bases left in between. The CDR3 has 16 residues. CDR1 is MNHNS and CDR2 is SASEGT in the germline V gene.

This clonotype has at least ten counts. The CDR3 sequence: CASSLERYTEAFF. In DNA form, the CDR3 reads TGCGCCAGCAGCTTGGAGCGATACACTGAAGCTTTCTTT. The rearrangement uses TRBV5-1 and TRBJ1-1; D unresolved. This CDR3 contains 13 residues. Between the trimmed V and J ends, which lost 0 bases and 3 bases, there was a span of 6 bases. Germline loops: CDR1 SGHRS, CDR2 YFSETQ.

CDR3 DNA: TGTGCCAGCTCACCGTTCGGCCCTGGGGCCAACGTCCTGACTTTC. Encoded protein: CASSPFGPGANVLTF. The chain is built from TRBV18 and TRBJ2-6; no reliable D call. V shed 3 bases and J shed 2 bases, with 8 bases lying between them. Germline loops: CDR1 KGHSH, CDR2 LQKENI. The CDR3 loop spans 15 amino acids. The whole variable domain, remainder taken from reference TRBV18 and TRBJ2-6, is NAGVMQNPRHLVRRRGQEARLRCSPMKGHSHVYWYRQLPEEGLKFMVYLQKENIIDESGMPKERFSAEFPKEGPSILRIQQVVRGDSAAYFCASSPFGPGANVLTFGAGSRLTVL.

As to this clonotype: With a much larger clone just one base away, this may be a read error. The chain carries TRBV28 and TRBJ2-3; the D gene is possibly TRBD2 (6 bases). V was pared by 3 bases and J by 6 bases, with 16 bases between. The germline gives CDR1 MDHEN, CDR2 SYDVKM. This CDR3 spans 15 amino acids. The CDR3 here is CASSFRGSHMDTQYF. CDR3 in DNA: TGTGCCAGCAGTTTCCGGGGGAGCCACATGGATACGCAGTATTTT.

This clonotype has a count of ten or more. This sequence joins TRBV20-1 and TRBJ1-5; D is perhaps TRBD1 (5 bases). V shed 4 bases and J shed 3 bases, with 16 bases lying between them. CDR3 length equals 15 residues. Germline V gives CDR1 DFQATT, CDR2 SNEGSKA (reference sequence). The CDR3 DNA reads TGCAGTGCTACCTTTGCAGGGAACAACAATCAGCCCCAGCATTTT. Amino acid sequence: CSATFAGNNNQPQHF.

This clonotype was found many times. V gene TRBV7-8 combines with J gene TRBJ2-1; TRBD2 matches 9 bases. CDR1 SGHVS and CDR2 FQNEAQ come from the germline V gene. V was clipped by 5 bases and J by 14 bases; unmatched bases: 7. The CDR3 runs 12 residues. CDR3 sequence reads: CASSLLAGREFF. The CDR3, as DNA: TGTGCCAGCAGCCTCCTAGCGGGACGTGAGTTCTTC.

Points on this clonotype: A read error may be the cause here, since a much bigger clone is one base away. This rearrangement joins TRBV24-1 to TRBJ2-1; D perhaps matches TRBD1 (5 bases). Germline values: CDR1 KGHDR, CDR2 SFDVKD. The CDR3 is 14 amino acids. The CDR3 loop is CATSDPDSSNQQFF. The CDR3 DNA reads TGTGCCACCAGTGACCCCGACAGCAGCAATCAGCAGTTCTTC.

The sample holds many counts of this clonotype. V gene TRBV20-1 combines with J gene TRBJ2-2; D perhaps matches TRBD2 (6 bases). V lost 4 bases and J 7 bases, leaving 10 bases between the germline ends. The CDR3 length is 12 residues. The germline gives CDR1 DFQATT, CDR2 SNEGSKA (reference sequence). This CDR3 reads CSAKLAGGELFF. CDR3 in DNA: TGCAGTGCTAAACTAGCAGGCGGGGAGCTGTTTTTT.

The sample holds many counts of this clonotype. The chain has TRBV28 and TRBJ1-4, with D possibly matching TRBD1 (6 bases). The CDR3 consists of 15 residues. From germline, CDR1 is MDHEN and CDR2 SYDVKM. Trimming left V 6 bases short and J 5 bases short, with 16 bases between. DNA of the CDR3: TGTGCCAGCAGATTCATCGACAGGAAGAATGAAAAACTGTTTTTT. Amino acid sequence: CASRFIDRKNEKLFF.

This clonotype was found many times. This chain links TRBV15 with TRBJ1-1; D perhaps matches TRBD1 (5 bases). V lost 3 bases and J 0 bases, leaving 8 bases between the germline ends. The CDR3 has 14 residues. The germline CDR1 and CDR2 sequences are LNHNV and YYDKDF (reference sequence). The CDR3 coding sequence is TGTGCCACCAGCAGGGGGGGTTTGAACACTGAAGCTTTCTTT. Protein sequence: CATSRGGLNTEAFF. Together with reference TRBV15 and TRBJ1-1, the CDR3 gives the full variable domain: DAMVIQNPRYQVTQFGKPVTLSCSQTLNHNVMYWYQQKSSQAPKLLFHYYDKDFNNEADTPDNFQSRRPNTSFCFLDIRSPGLGDTAMYLCATSRGGLNTEAFFGQGTRLTVV.

This clonotype has a handful of counts. CDR3 in amino acids: CASSLSRGRHEKLFF. For the CDR3, the DNA is TGTGCCAGCAGTTTATCAAGGGGGCGCCATGAAAAACTGTTTTTT. The chain has TRBV27 and TRBJ1-4; the match to TRBD1 covers 7 bases. Germline loops: CDR1 MNHEY, CDR2 SMNVEV (reference sequence). V lost 0 bases, J lost 6 bases, and 4 bases stayed unmatched. CDR3 length equals 15 residues.

Comment on this clonotype: Possible read error: a much larger clone is one base away. The chain has TRBV6-1 and TRBJ2-7; D is perhaps TRBD1 (7 bases). V was trimmed by 2 bases and J by 2 bases, leaving 10 bases between them. CDR1 MNHNS and CDR2 SASEGT come from the germline V gene. This CDR3 has 14 amino acids. CDR3 amino acids: CASSEQGGPYEQYV. For the CDR3, the DNA is TGTGCCAGCAGTGAACAGGGGGGCCCCTACGAGCAGTACGTC.

This clonotype showed up many times. This chain links TRBV19 with TRBJ2-4; D might be TRBD2 (6 bases). This CDR3 comprises 15 residues. CDR1 is LNHDA and CDR2 is SQIVND in the germline V gene (reference sequence). Trimming removed 2 bases from V and 4 bases from J, with 12 bases in between. DNA for the CDR3: TGTGCCAGTAGTATACCCGAGGGGAGGAAAAACATTCAGTACTTC. Its protein is CASSIPEGRKNIQYF. The full variable domain, its missing parts supplied by reference TRBV19 and TRBJ2-4, is DGGITQSPKYLFRKEGQNVTLSCEQNLNHDAMYWYRQDPGQGLRLIYYSQIVNDFQKGDIAEGYSVSREKKESFPLTVTSAQKNPTAFYLCASSIPEGRKNIQYFGAGTRLSVL.

This clonotype was recorded at least ten times. This chain uses TRBV6-5 with TRBJ1-1; 9 bases fit TRBD1. This CDR3 has 17 residues. The J segment lost 1 base and the V segment lost 7 bases, leaving 13 bases of the junction unmatched. CDR1 and CDR2 from the germline V gene are MNHEY and SVGAGI. CDR3 nucleotides: TGTGCCAGCATTTCCGACAGGGGGTTCGGAGAGAACACTGAAGCTTTCTTT. It translates to CASISDRGFGENTEAFF.

Many counts were recorded for this clonotype. The chain is built from TRBV4-2 and TRBJ2-5; D perhaps matches TRBD2 (6 bases). Per the germline V gene, CDR1 is LGHNA and CDR2 is YNFKEQ. Trimming stripped 1 base from V and 0 bases from J, with 9 bases between. There are 15 residues in the CDR3. The CDR3 protein is CASSQGGTNQETQYF. In nucleotides, the CDR3 is TGTGCCAGCAGCCAAGGCGGGACCAACCAAGAGACCCAGTACTTC.

Points on this clonotype: A read error may produce the germline difference seen at one junction end. The chain joins TRBV20-1 to TRBJ2-7, with a weak D call TRBD1 (5 bases). The CDR3 contains 15 residues. Germline V gives CDR1 DFQATT, CDR2 SNEGSKA (reference sequence). CDR3 sequence: CSAKNRRRLSYERYF. The CDR3 DNA follows: TGCAGTGCTAAAAACAGGCGGCGACTGTCCTACGAGCGGTACTTC.

V is TRBV4-1 and J is TRBJ2-5; D is unresolved. From germline, CDR1 is MGHRA and CDR2 YSYEKL. The V end lost 0 bases, the J end lost 8 bases, and 7 bases lay between the germline ends. This CDR3 has 12 amino acids. CDR3 coding DNA: TGCGCCAGCAGCCAAGATGTGGGCACCCAGTACTTC. Residues: CASSQDVGTQYF.

As concerns this clonotype: This may be a read error: a much more frequent sequence differs by one nucleotide. The V gene is TRBV5-1, the J gene TRBJ2-7; D call uncertain. Germline V gene sequence: CDR1 SGHRS, CDR2 YFSETQ. CDR3 length: 14 amino acids. The CDR3 DNA reads TGCGCCAGCAGCTTGGACAGTTTCTCCTACGACCAGTACTTC. Amino acid sequence: CASSLDSFSYDQYF.

This clonotype was counted at least ten times. This chain joins TRBV12-3 or TRBV12-4 and TRBJ2-2; D unclear. V was trimmed by 1 base and J by 3 bases, leaving 6 bases between them. The CDR3 is 14 residues long. CDR3 DNA sequence: TGTGCCAGCAGTTTAGGGCGAGACACCGGGGAGCTGTTTTTT. It encodes CASSLGRDTGELFF.

This clonotype was counted ten times or more. The chain recombines TRBV7-2 with TRBJ1-6; D gene uncertain. There are 15 residues in the CDR3. Trimming left V 5 bases short and J 10 bases short, with 18 bases between. In germline, CDR1 is SGHTA, CDR2 FQGNSA. Written as DNA, the CDR3 is TGTGCCAGCAGCACGGACGAAGGCTTAAGCTCACCCCTCCACTTT. The encoded protein is CASSTDEGLSSPLHF.

The table lists this clonotype with many counts. The chain uses TRBV6-2 or TRBV6-3 and TRBJ2-7; D is ambiguous. The V gene lost 6 bases and the J gene lost 0 bases, with 12 bases spanning the gap. The CDR3 totals 14 residues. The germline V gene has CDR1 MNHEY and CDR2 SVGEGT. The CDR3 is CASSPDNYSYEQYF. For the CDR3, the DNA is TGTGCCAGCAGCCCAGACAACTACTCCTACGAGCAGTACTTC.

Concerning this clonotype itself: With a much larger clone just one base away, this may be a read error. The chain has TRBV7-3 and TRBJ1-1, with 7 positions matching TRBD1. The germline gives CDR1 SGHTA, CDR2 FQGTGA. The length of the CDR3 is 15 residues. V was pared by 0 bases and J by 7 bases, with 8 bases of the junction left unmatched. The CDR3 sequence: CASSLTRDSDYEAFF. Here the CDR3 DNA reads TGTGCCAGCAGCTTAACCCGGGACAGCGACTATGAAGCTTTCTTT. The whole variable domain, remainder taken from reference TRBV7-3 and TRBJ1-1, is GAGVSQTPSNKVTEKGKYVELRCDPISGHTALYWYRQSLGQGPEFLIYFQGTGAADDSGLPNDRFFAVRPEGSVSTLKIQRTERGDSAVYLCASSLTRDSDYEAFFGQGTRLTVV.

This clonotype was seen repeatedly, ten times or more. CDR3 residues: CASSGQVNTEAFF. In nucleotides, the CDR3 is TGTGCCAGCAGTGGACAGGTGAACACTGAAGCTTTCTTT. This chain connects TRBV6-2 or TRBV6-3 to TRBJ1-1, with TRBD1 identical over 7 bases. The CDR3 loop spans 13 amino acids. V shed 5 bases and J 0 bases; nucleotides not matched to a gene: 0. Germline V gene lookup returns CDR1 MNHEY and CDR2 SVGEGT.

On this clonotype itself: A much more abundant neighbour one base away suggests this may be a read error. The chain has TRBV20-1 and TRBJ2-4, with 7 bases aligning to TRBD2. The trim removed 7 bases at V and 0 bases at J, leaving 9 bases unmatched. Per germline, CDR1 DFQATT and CDR2 SNEGSKA (reference sequence). The CDR3 is made up of 15 amino acids. The CDR3 DNA reads TGCAGTGTACATGGGGGGGGTTTAGCCAAAAACATTCAGTACTTC. Its translation is CSVHGGGLAKNIQYF.

V gene TRBV19 combines with J gene TRBJ1-4; 7 bases are a match to TRBD1. The germline V gene has CDR1 LNHDA and CDR2 SQIVND (reference sequence). V was clipped by 3 bases and J by 0 bases; unmatched bases: 4. The CDR3 contains 16 residues. CDR3: CASSIRDRPTNEKLFF. Here the CDR3 DNA reads TGTGCCAGTAGTATCCGGGACAGACCAACTAATGAAAAACTGTTTTTT.

This clonotype was seen repeatedly, ten times or more. The rearrangement uses TRBV11-2 and TRBJ2-3, with 8 bases that match TRBD1. Germline V lookup: CDR1 SGHAT, CDR2 FQNNGV. This CDR3 has 15 residues. V trimming: 3 bases; J trimming: 3 bases; junction bases outside the gene matches: 5. The CDR3 is CASSFRDRRTDTQYF. CDR3 nucleotides: TGTGCCAGCAGCTTCCGGGACAGGAGAACAGATACGCAGTATTTT.

The table lists this clonotype with many counts. This chain links TRBV3-1 with TRBJ1-4, with D unclear. Trimming pared 1 base from V and 5 bases from J, leaving 5 bases between. The CDR3 totals 13 residues. Germline V gene sequence: CDR1 LGHDT, CDR2 YNNKEL (reference sequence). The CDR3 DNA follows: TGTGCCAGCAGCCAAGGTTCAAATGAAAAACTGTTTTTT. As protein: CASSQGSNEKLFF. Complete variable domain (other parts from reference TRBV3-1 and TRBJ1-4): DTAVSQTPKYLVTQMGNDKSIKCEQNLGHDTMYWYKQDSKKFLKIMFSYNNKELIINETVPNRFSPKSPDKAHLNLHINSLELGDSAVYFCASSQGSNEKLFFGSGTQLSVL.

This clonotype occurred many times. CDR3 protein: CASTAGGSASNQPQHF. For the CDR3, the DNA is TGTGCCAGCACCGCTGGAGGGTCTGCTAGCAATCAGCCCCAGCATTTT. The chain has TRBV12-3 or TRBV12-4 and TRBJ1-5; D is undetermined. Trimming removed 7 bases at V and 0 bases at J, with 16 bases between. The CDR3 is 16 amino acids.